The 4 T cell receptor beta chains in this list originate from one sample, sequenced in a study of identical twins. TCRdb analysed the 5' RACE reads with MiXCR anew, one entry per CDR3 protein. This sample has around 680,000 distinct CDR3 sequences, with over 8.5% found just once. This sample also belongs to another study, concerning yellow fever vaccine responses in identical twins.

Material: PBMCs. These receptors were obtained from a woman in her late teens or twenties in good health.

The chain is built from TRBV11-1 and TRBJ2-4, with 9 bases aligning to TRBD1. With V trimmed by 5 bases and J by 0 bases, 5 bases remained unmatched. Germline V gives CDR1 SGHAT, CDR2 FQDESV (reference sequence). This CDR3 has 16 residues. The CDR3 sequence: CASSNRDRVAKNIQYF. The CDR3 nucleotides are TGTGCCAGCAGCAACCGGGACAGGGTAGCCAAAAACATTCAGTACTTC.

As DNA, the CDR3 is TGTGCCCAGCATCGGAGCGCGAACACCGGGGAGCTGTTTTTT. As protein: CAQHRSANTGELFF. This chain uses TRBV10-3 with TRBJ2-2; D remains ambiguous. Trimming took off 11 bases at V and 0 bases at J, with 13 bases between the two ends. The CDR3 loop spans 14 amino acids. The germline CDR1 and CDR2 sequences are ENHRY and SYGVKD.

A remark on this clonotype: A much larger clone sits a single nucleotide away, making a read error possible. Written as DNA, the CDR3 is TGTGCCACCAGCCAAGATGGCACTAGCGGGGGTAGCTCCTACAATGAGCAGTTCTTC. Protein: CATSQDGTSGGSSYNEQFF. The chain links TRBV3-1 to TRBJ2-1, with 11 bases fitting TRBD2. This CDR3 contains 19 residues. The germline V gene has CDR1 LGHDT and CDR2 YNNKEL (reference sequence).

This clonotype was observed a handful of times. The chain couples TRBV4-1 to TRBJ2-3, with 8 bases matching TRBD2. CDR1 is MGHRA, CDR2 YSYEKL, per germline. The CDR3 extends over 15 amino acids. The V and J ends lost 4 bases and 4 bases, in that order; junction bases with no gene match: 7. CDR3 loop: CASSLLPAGADTQYF. The CDR3 DNA follows: TGCGCCAGCAGCCTGCTCCCAGCGGGGGCAGATACGCAGTATTTT.